This TCR beta chain was retrieved from a study of STAT5B mutations in CD4+ large granular lymphocyte leukemia. Study-level findings and limits: Data were not HLA-matched across samples.

With 4 bases removed from V and 3 bases from J, the gap between germline ends came to 12 bases. Looked up from germline, CDR1 is SGHNT and CDR2 is YENEEA. The CDR3 is 14 amino acids. A remark on this clone: The antigen remains undetermined.

Using immunoSEQ multiplex PCR, the repertoire was profiled, and TCRdb retains in-frame clones only, with some absent. This sample has some 21,000 clones, with 70% found just once. The receptor was isolated from a human donor in good health. The V and J genes are TRBV11-3 and TRBJ2-5, with D hard to call. The sequencing sample was made of CD4+ T cells from blood buffy coats. The CDR3 spells CASSSRTVEETQYF. The DNA of the CDR3 is TGTGCCAGCAGCTCTCGGACGGTAGAAGAGACCCAGTACTTC.